This T cell receptor beta chain was sequenced in a study of T cell responses to AZD1222 COVID-19 vaccine. The CDR3 contains 16 residues. The germline V gene has CDR1 MNHEY and CDR2 SVGEGT. V was shortened by 0 bases and J by 5 bases, with 13 bases between the two germline ends. Method: immunoSEQ multiplex PCR; TCRdb's copy keeps in-frame clones and lacks some. Of about 140,000 clones listed, roughly 90% were seen once; the top ten hold around 5%. The starting material was peripheral blood, obtained on day 0 of AZD1222 vaccination. The chain joins TRBV6-2 or TRBV6-3 to TRBJ2-2; D remains ambiguous. The source is an adult in good health. The CDR3 loop is CASSYSILSSTGELFF. The CDR3 nucleotides are TGTGCCAGCAGTTACTCGATCCTATCCTCTACCGGGGAGCTGTTTTTT.